Given below is one T cell receptor beta chain in context. Its target is not known. Other DNA sequences from this sample encode an identical CDR3 as well. This CDR3 has 14 residues. With 6 bases clipped from V and 0 bases from J, the junction kept 4 bases outside the gene matches. Germline V gene sequence: CDR1 MDHEN, CDR2 SYDVKM. The data originate from a study of beta chain features in type 1 diabetes. Study-wide results and caveats: Among patients with Type 1 diabetes, TCRB CDR3s were moderately but significantly shorter in every one of the four CD4+ subsets. In type 1 diabetes patients, VDJ junctions had fewer insertions; deletions at these junctions were more frequent. Within patients, naive, central memory and Treg TCRB repertoires seemed more similar than within healthy donors.

The single heparinised draw taken from each donor contained about 110 mL of blood on average. Sorted populations all exceeded 98% purity. Expressed TCRB transcripts were sequenced because the isolated RNA had all been reverse transcribed beforehand. Produced via immunoSEQ multiplex PCR; TCRdb's table is partial and in-frame only. The sample has about 360,000 clones; 10% to 15% are singletons. The origin of this receptor is a woman aged 18-30 years with type 1 diabetes. The sample was naive CD4+ T cells from blood. This chain joins TRBV28 and TRBJ2-7; TRBD1 matches 8 bases. The CDR3 DNA follows: TGTGCCAGCAGGGGGACAGGTAGCTCCTACGAGCAGTACTTC. Its translation: CASRGTGSSYEQYF.